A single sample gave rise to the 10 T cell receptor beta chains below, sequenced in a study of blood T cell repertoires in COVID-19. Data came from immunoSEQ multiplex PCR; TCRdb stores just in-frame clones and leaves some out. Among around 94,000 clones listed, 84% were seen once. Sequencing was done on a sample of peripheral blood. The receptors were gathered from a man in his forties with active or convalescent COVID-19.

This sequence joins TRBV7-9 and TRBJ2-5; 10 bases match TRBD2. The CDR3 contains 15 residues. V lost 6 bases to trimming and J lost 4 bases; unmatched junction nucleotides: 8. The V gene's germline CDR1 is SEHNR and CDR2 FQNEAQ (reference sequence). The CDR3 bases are TGTGCCAGCAGTCGGAGCGGGGGGGCCTTAGAGACCCAGTACTTC. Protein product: CASSRSGGALETQYF.

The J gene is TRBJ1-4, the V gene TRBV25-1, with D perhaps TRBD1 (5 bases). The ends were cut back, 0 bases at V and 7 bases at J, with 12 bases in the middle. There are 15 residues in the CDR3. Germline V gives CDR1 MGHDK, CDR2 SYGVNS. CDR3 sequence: CASSEYGHQSEKLFF. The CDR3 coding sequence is TGTGCCAGCAGTGAATATGGACATCAGAGTGAAAAACTGTTTTTT. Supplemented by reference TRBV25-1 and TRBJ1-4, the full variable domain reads EADIYQTPRYLVIGTGKKITLECSQTMGHDKMYWYQQDPGMELHLIHYSYGVNSTEKGDLSSESTVSRIRTEHFPLTLESARPSHTSQYLCASSEYGHQSEKLFFGSGTQLSVL.

The CDR3 DNA sequence: TGTGCCAGCAGCCAAGAAAGGCATCAGGGGGCCGAGACCCAGTACTTC. Translated, it gives CASSQERHQGAETQYF. The chain combines TRBV3-1 (or the pseudogene TRBV3-2) with TRBJ2-5, with 8 bases matching TRBD1. The V and J ends lost 0 bases and 5 bases, in that order; junction bases with no gene match: 8. Per germline, CDR1 LGHDT and CDR2 YNNKEL (reference sequence). The CDR3 totals 16 residues.

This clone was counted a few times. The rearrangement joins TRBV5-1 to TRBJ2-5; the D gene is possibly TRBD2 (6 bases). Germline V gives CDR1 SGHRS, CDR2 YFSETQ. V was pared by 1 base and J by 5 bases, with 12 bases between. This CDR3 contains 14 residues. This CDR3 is CASSLFGEEETQYF. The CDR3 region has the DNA TGCGCCAGCAGCTTGTTTGGGGAGGAGGAGACCCAGTACTTC.

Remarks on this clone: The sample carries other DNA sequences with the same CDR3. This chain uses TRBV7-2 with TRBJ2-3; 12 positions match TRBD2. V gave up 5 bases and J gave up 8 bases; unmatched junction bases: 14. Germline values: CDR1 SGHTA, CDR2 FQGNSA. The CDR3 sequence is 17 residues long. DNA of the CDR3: TGTGCCAGCAGCCCCGGGGCTAGCGGGGGGGCCGGGGCTACGCAGTATTTT. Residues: CASSPGASGGAGATQYF.

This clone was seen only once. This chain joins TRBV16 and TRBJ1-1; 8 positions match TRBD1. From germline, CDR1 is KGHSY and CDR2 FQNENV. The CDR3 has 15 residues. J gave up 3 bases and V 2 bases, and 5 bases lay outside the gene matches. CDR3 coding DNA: TGTGCCAGCAGCCAACCAAGACAGGGGCACACTGAAGCTTTCTTT. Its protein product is CASSQPRQGHTEAFF.

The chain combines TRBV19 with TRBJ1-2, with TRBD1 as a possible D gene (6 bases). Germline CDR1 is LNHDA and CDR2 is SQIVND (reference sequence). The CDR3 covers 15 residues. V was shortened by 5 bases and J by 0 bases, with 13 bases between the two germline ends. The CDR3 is CASSVTGFANYGYTF. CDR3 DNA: TGTGCCAGTAGTGTCACAGGGTTCGCTAACTATGGCTACACCTTC.

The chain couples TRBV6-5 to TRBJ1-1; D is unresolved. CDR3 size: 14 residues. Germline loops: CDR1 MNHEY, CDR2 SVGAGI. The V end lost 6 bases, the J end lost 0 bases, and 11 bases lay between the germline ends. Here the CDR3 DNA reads TGTGCCAGCAGGGGCCTTACCTTGAACACTGAAGCTTTCTTT. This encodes CASRGLTLNTEAFF.

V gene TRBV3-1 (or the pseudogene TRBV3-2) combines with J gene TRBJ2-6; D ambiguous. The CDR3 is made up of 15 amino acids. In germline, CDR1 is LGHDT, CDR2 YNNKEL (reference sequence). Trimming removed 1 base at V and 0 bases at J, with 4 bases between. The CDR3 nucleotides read TGTGCCAGCAGCCAAGGGGCCTCTGGGGCCAACGTCCTGACTTTC. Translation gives CASSQGASGANVLTF.

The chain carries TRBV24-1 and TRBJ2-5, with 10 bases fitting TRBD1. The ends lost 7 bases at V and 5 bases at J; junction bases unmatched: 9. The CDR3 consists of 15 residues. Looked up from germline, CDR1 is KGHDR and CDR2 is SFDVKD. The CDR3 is CATSAGTGALETQYF. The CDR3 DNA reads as TGTGCCACCAGCGCCGGGACAGGGGCGTTGGAGACCCAGTACTTC.